This TCR beta chain was sequenced in a study of blood T cell repertoires in COVID-19. The overall study: COVID-19 samples collected from the United States, Italy and Spain covered acute and convalescent phases. PBMCs, B-cell-depleted T cells, or T cells provided the cDNA or gDNA that made up the material.

The V gene's germline CDR1 is MNHEY and CDR2 SVGAGI. There are 13 residues in the CDR3. Losses at the gene ends were 6 bases for V and 4 bases for J; bases not matched to a gene: 4. Clones were read by immunoSEQ multiplex PCR, and TCRdb kept only the in-frame ones, dropping some. The sample lists 55,000 to 65,000 clones; around 89% were seen once. The sequencing input was peripheral blood. J is TRBJ2-5 and V is TRBV6-5; 8 nucleotides align to TRBD1. The receptor was derived from an older woman with active COVID-19. The chain's CDR3 is CASRVTGGETQYF. The CDR3 nucleotides are TGTGCCAGCAGGGTAACAGGGGGAGAGACCCAGTACTTC.